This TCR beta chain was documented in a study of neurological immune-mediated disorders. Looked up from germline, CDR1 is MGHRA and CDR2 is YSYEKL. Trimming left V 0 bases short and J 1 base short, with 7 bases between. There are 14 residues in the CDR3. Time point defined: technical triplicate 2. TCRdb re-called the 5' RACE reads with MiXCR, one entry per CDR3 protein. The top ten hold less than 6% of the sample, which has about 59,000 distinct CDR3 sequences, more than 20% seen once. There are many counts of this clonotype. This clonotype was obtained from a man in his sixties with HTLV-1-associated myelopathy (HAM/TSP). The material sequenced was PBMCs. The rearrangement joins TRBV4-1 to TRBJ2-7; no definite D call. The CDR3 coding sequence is TGCGCCAGCAGCCAAGATTCGGTATCCTACGAGCAGTACTTC. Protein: CASSQDSVSYEQYF.